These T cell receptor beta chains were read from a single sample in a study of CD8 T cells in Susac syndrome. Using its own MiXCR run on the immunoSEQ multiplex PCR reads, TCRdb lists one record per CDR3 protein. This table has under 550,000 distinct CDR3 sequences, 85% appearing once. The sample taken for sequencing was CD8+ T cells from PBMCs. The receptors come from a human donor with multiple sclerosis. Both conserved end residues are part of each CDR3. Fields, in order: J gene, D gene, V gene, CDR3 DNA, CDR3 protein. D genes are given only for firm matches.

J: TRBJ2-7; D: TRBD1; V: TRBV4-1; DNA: TGCGCCAGCAGCCTCTTCCGTACAGGGGCCGCCTACGAGCAGTACTTC; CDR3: CASSLFRTGAAYEQYF
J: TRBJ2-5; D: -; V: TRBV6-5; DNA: TGTGCCAGCAGTTACTCGTCAGAACAAGAGACCCAGTACTTC; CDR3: CASSYSSEQETQYF
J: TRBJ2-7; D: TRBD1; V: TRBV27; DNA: TGTGCCAGCAACCCAGGGGGTTCCTACGAGCAGTACTTC; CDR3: CASNPGGSYEQYF
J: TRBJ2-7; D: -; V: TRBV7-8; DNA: TGTGCCAGCAGCTTAATTGGCACCCCCTACGAGCAGTACTTC; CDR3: CASSLIGTPYEQYF
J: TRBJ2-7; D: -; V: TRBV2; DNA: TGTGCCAGCAGTGGACTGAGCTCCTACGAGCAGTACTTC; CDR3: CASSGLSSYEQYF
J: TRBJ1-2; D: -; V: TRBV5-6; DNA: TGTGCCAGCAGCTTGGGGGTCCCTTTCAATTATGGCTACACCTTC; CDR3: CASSLGVPFNYGYTF
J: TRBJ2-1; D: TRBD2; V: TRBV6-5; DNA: TGTGCCACCCAGACTAGCGGGGTCCCGGAGCAGTTCTTC; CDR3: CATQTSGVPEQFF
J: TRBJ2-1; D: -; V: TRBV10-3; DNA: TGTGCCATCAGTGACATGAAGGATCCCTACAATGAGCAGTTCTTC; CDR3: CAISDMKDPYNEQFF
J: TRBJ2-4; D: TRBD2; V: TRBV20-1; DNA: TGCAGTGCTACGGTCGGGCGGGAGGTAGCCAAAAACATTCAGTACTTC; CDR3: CSATVGREVAKNIQYF
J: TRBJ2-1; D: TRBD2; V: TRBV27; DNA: TGTGCCAGCACCAATTTGGGCGGGAGTGGCAATGAGCAGTTCTTC; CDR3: CASTNLGGSGNEQFF
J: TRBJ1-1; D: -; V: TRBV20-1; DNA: TGCAGTGCTAGTCGTGGGGGGGATGGCACTGAAGCTTTCTTT; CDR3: CSASRGGDGTEAFF
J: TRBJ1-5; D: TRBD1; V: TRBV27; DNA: TGTGCCAGCAGCCGACAGGGGGACAATCAGCCCCAGCATTTT; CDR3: CASSRQGDNQPQHF
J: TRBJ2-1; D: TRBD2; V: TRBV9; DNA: TGTGCCAGCACCCCAGGGCTAGCGGGGGGCATTGAGCAGTTCTTC; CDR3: CASTPGLAGGIEQFF
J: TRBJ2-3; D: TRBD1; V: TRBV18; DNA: TGTGCCAGCTCACCACCCGCGATAACAGGGGGCTCAGATACGCAGTATTTT; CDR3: CASSPPAITGGSDTQYF
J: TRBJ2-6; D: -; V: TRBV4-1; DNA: TGCGCCAGCAGCCAAGATTTTGGGGTCCTGACTTTC; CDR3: CASSQDFGVLTF
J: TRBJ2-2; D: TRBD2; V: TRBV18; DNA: TGTGCCAGCTCACCCGAGGCTAGCGGGAGTTACGGCACCGGGGAGCTGTTTTTT; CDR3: CASSPEASGSYGTGELFF
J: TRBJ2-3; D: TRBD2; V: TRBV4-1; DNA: TGCGCCAGCAGCCAATTAGGACTAGCGGGGGGCGTAATGAGCACAGATACGCAGTATTTT; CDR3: CASSQLGLAGGVMSTDTQYF
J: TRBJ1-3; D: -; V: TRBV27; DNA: TGTGCCAGCAGTTTCGATGCTGGAAACACCATATATTTT; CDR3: CASSFDAGNTIYF
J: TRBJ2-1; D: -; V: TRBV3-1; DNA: TGTGCCAGCAGCCAAGAGGGTCGGGCCTACAATGAGCAGTTCTTC; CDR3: CASSQEGRAYNEQFF
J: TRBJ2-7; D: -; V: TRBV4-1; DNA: TGCGCCAGCAGCCAAGTTTCCGGCCTTGGGGGTTACGAGCAGTACTTC; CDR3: CASSQVSGLGGYEQYF